This T cell receptor beta chain was recovered during a study of blood T cell repertoires in COVID-19. Study at large: Both acute and convalescent COVID-19 samples were obtained from the United States, Italy and Spain. PBMCs, B-cell-depleted T cells, or T cells were the source of the cDNA or gDNA that made up the material.

In the source study's methods: Researchers report that nucleated cell counts were estimated from reference gene primer amplification. Clones were sequenced by immunoSEQ multiplex PCR, and TCRdb holds only the in-frame ones, with some missing. For V, J and clone size, that table is used; D and trimming come from the DNA. The table has about 68,000 clones, roughly nine tenths seen once. The specimen was peripheral blood. The TCR originated in a man in his fifties or sixties with acute or convalescent COVID-19.

In DNA form, the CDR3 reads TGCAGTGCTAGTGGGACAGGAACTGGTAATGAAAAACTGTTTTTT. This translates into CSASGTGTGNEKLFF. This chain connects TRBV20-1 to TRBJ1-4, with 8 nucleotides matching TRBD1. Trimming took 3 bases from V and 4 from J; bases not matched to a gene: 7. The V gene's germline CDR1 is DFQATT and CDR2 SNEGSKA (reference sequence). The CDR3 totals 15 residues.